These 13 T cell receptor beta chains came from one sample sequenced in a study of lymphopenia after photon versus proton radiotherapy. Assay used: immunoSEQ multiplex PCR; TCRdb lists only in-frame clones, some missing. Of roughly 30,000 clones listed, 85% to 95% were seen once; the top ten hold under 0.9%. This material consisted of peripheral blood, taken from a patient treated with photon-based radiotherapy. These receptors were collected from a woman in her forties or fifties with cholangiocarcinoma.

This clone came up once. The rearrangement uses TRBV11-2 and TRBJ1-2; TRBD1 matches at 7 bases. Germline trimming cut 6 bases from V and 8 bases from J; bases unmatched to any gene: 15. Germline CDR1 and CDR2: SGHAT and FQNNGV. The CDR3 sequence is 15 residues long. CDR3 nucleotide sequence: TGTGCCAGCAGGTCTACAAGGGCAGGGGGAAAGGGCTACACCTTC. It translates to CASRSTRAGGKGYTF.

The count of this clone is one. The CDR3 sequence: CASSSSPNYGYTF. In nucleotides, the CDR3 is TGTGCCAGCAGCTCGAGTCCTAACTATGGCTACACCTTC. The V and J genes are TRBV5-5 and TRBJ1-2, with D unresolved. Germline assignment: CDR1 SGHKS and CDR2 YYEKEE (reference sequence). The CDR3 is 13 amino acids. V lost 3 bases to trimming and J lost 0 bases, with 6 bases between them.

The chain is built from TRBV5-1 and TRBJ1-1, with D hard to call. Germline V gene lookup returns CDR1 SGHRS and CDR2 YFSETQ. V lost 4 bases to trimming and J lost 0 bases, with 10 bases between them. This CDR3 comprises 14 residues. CDR3 residues: CASSPGILNTEAFF. The CDR3 nucleotides read TGCGCCAGCAGCCCCGGGATACTGAACACTGAAGCTTTCTTT.

The chain couples TRBV14 to TRBJ2-2; D is ambiguous. Germline V gives CDR1 SGHDN, CDR2 FVKESK. This CDR3 comprises 16 residues. The ends were cut back, 0 bases at V and 3 bases at J, with 11 bases in the middle. The CDR3 DNA reads TGTGCCAGCAGCCAAGATCCTGGACCCGACACCGGGGAGCTGTTTTTT. Amino acid sequence: CASSQDPGPDTGELFF.

This clone was seen only a few times. This sequence joins TRBV7-6 and TRBJ1-2, with 8 bases that match TRBD1. Germline V gives CDR1 SGHVS, CDR2 FNYEAQ. The ends lost 4 bases at V and 6 bases at J; junction bases unmatched: 7. CDR3 size: 14 residues. The CDR3 bases are TGTGCCAGCAGCTCCCCAGGGGGCAGGGATGGCTACACCTTC. Residues: CASSSPGGRDGYTF.

In DNA form, the CDR3 reads TGTGCCAGCAGCTTAGGTAGCGGGGGGATTGAGACCCAGTACTTC. This sequence encodes CASSLGSGGIETQYF. The chain is built from TRBV7-2 and TRBJ2-5; 10 bases line up with TRBD2. CDR1 SGHTA and CDR2 FQGNSA come from the germline V gene. CDR3 size: 15 residues. The V segment lost 1 base and the J segment 5 bases; nucleotides outside the gene matches: 4. The full variable domain, its missing parts supplied by reference TRBV7-2 and TRBJ2-5, is GAGVSQSPSNKVTEKGKDVELRCDPISGHTALYWYRQSLGQGLEFLIYFQGNSAPDKSGLPSDRFSAERTGGSVSTLTIQRTQQEDSAVYLCASSLGSGGIETQYFGPGTRLLVL.

The table lists this clone with a count of one. The J gene is TRBJ2-3, the V gene TRBV19, with 8 positions matching TRBD2. Looked up from germline, CDR1 is LNHDA and CDR2 is SQIVND (reference sequence). CDR3 length: 14 amino acids. V was pared by 8 bases and J by 4 bases, with 8 bases of the junction left unmatched. In DNA, the CDR3 is TGTGCCAGTTCCCGAAGCGGGGGCGCAGATACGCAGTATTTT. It translates to CASSRSGGADTQYF. Supplemented by reference TRBV19 and TRBJ2-3, the full variable domain reads DGGITQSPKYLFRKEGQNVTLSCEQNLNHDAMYWYRQDPGQGLRLIYYSQIVNDFQKGDIAEGYSVSREKKESFPLTVTSAQKNPTAFYLCASSRSGGADTQYFGPGTRLTVL.

The chain recombines TRBV2 with TRBJ1-6; perhaps TRBD1 as D (5 bases). The germline CDR1 and CDR2 sequences are SNHLY and FYNNEI. The CDR3 is made up of 13 amino acids. V was clipped by 5 bases and J by 10 bases, with 12 bases between them. The CDR3 DNA reads TGTGCCAGCAGTTCCGACAGCGGGTCACCCCTCCACTTT. Translated: CASSSDSGSPLHF.

The V and J genes are TRBV19 and TRBJ2-3; 7 nucleotides align to TRBD1. The V and J ends lost 4 bases and 2 bases, in that order; junction bases with no gene match: 6. This CDR3 comprises 15 residues. Germline V gene data show CDR1 as LNHDA and CDR2 as SQIVND (reference sequence). CDR3 region: CASSTQGSYTDTQYF. The DNA for the CDR3 is TGTGCCAGTAGTACACAGGGGTCCTACACAGATACGCAGTATTTT. The entire variable domain, with the rest obtained from reference TRBV19 and TRBJ2-3, is as follows: DGGITQSPKYLFRKEGQNVTLSCEQNLNHDAMYWYRQDPGQGLRLIYYSQIVNDFQKGDIAEGYSVSREKKESFPLTVTSAQKNPTAFYLCASSTQGSYTDTQYFGPGTRLTVL.

The J gene is TRBJ1-5, the V gene TRBV7-9; no clear D. Germline assignment: CDR1 SEHNR and CDR2 FQNEAQ (reference sequence). CDR3 length: 12 amino acids. Trimming cost V 1 base and J 6 bases, with 4 bases left between them. In DNA form, the CDR3 reads TGTGCCAGCAGCTTAGGGGGTCAGCCCCAGCATTTT. It encodes CASSLGGQPQHF. Complete variable domain (other parts from reference TRBV7-9 and TRBJ1-5): DTGVSQNPRHKITKRGQNVTFRCDPISEHNRLYWYRQTLGQGPEFLTYFQNEAQLEKSRLLSDRFSAERPKGSFSTLEIQRTEQGDSAMYLCASSLGGQPQHFGDGTRLSIL.

The V and J genes are TRBV4-3 and TRBJ1-4, with 7 bases matching TRBD1. The germline CDR1 and CDR2 sequences are LGHNA and YSLEER. V lost 1 base and J lost 5; bases outside the gene matches: 4. The CDR3 runs to 15 residues. CDR3 nucleotides: TGCGCCAGCAGCCAAGGACAGGGTGGGAATGAAAAACTGTTTTTT. It encodes CASSQGQGGNEKLFF.

V gene TRBV30 combines with J gene TRBJ1-2, with D possibly being TRBD1 (5 bases). The CDR3 spans 13 residues. The V and J ends lost 4 bases and 4 bases respectively, with 13 bases between them. CDR1 and CDR2 (germline): GTSNPN, SVGIG (reference sequence). The CDR3 loop is CAWTMAQGYGYTF. CDR3 in DNA: TGTGCCTGGACTATGGCCCAGGGCTATGGCTACACCTTC.

The CDR3 sequence is CATSRDWDREAFF. The DNA for the CDR3 is TGTGCCACCAGCAGAGATTGGGACAGGGAAGCTTTCTTT. V is TRBV15 and J is TRBJ1-1, with 8 bases lining up with TRBD1. V lost 0 bases and J lost 8; bases outside the gene matches: 2. The CDR3 loop spans 13 amino acids. From germline, CDR1 is LNHNV and CDR2 YYDKDF (reference sequence).